Described below is a single T cell receptor (beta chain) sequence and its context. What it binds is unknown. Sequenced by immunoSEQ multiplex PCR; TCRdb stores in-frame clones only, minus some. The sample consists of approximately 65,000 clones, around 81% of them appearing once. Germline CDR1 SQVTM, CDR2 ANQGSEA. The CDR3 covers 14 residues. V lost 7 bases and J lost 4, with 17 bases in between. This record comes from a study of T cells in localized non-small cell lung cancer. Notes on the study in general: Greater T cell density in blood accompanied longer overall survival. Uninvolved neighboring lung showed the greatest T cell clonality, exceeding tumor. Across samples, adjacent lung featured a median roughly 60 of the top 100 tumor clones. Without multi-region sequencing, intratumor heterogeneity could not be excluded.

The J gene is TRBJ2-1, the V gene TRBV29-1, with a weak D call TRBD2 (5 bases). This specimen was PBMCs, taken before any cancer treatment. This clonotype was obtained from a man between 40 and 69 years old with stage II lung adenocarcinoma. The CDR3 loop reads CSAVQRGSYNEQFF. In nucleotides, the CDR3 is TGCAGCGCCGTTCAAAGAGGGTCTTACAATGAGCAGTTCTTC.